The present T cell receptor beta chain was sequenced within a study of cytomegalovirus exposure and HLA in healthy donors. The PCR contained 60 Vbeta and 13 Jbeta primers. Data came from immunoSEQ multiplex PCR; TCRdb stores just in-frame clones and leaves some out. The sample records 110,000 to 150,000 clones, about 80% being singletons. The CDR3 has 15 amino acids. V shed 1 base and J shed 4 bases, with 11 bases lying between them. The germline CDR1 and CDR2 sequences are SGHRS and YFSETQ. The sequenced sample consisted of PBMCs. V gene TRBV5-1 combines with J gene TRBJ1-4, with D perhaps matching TRBD1 (5 bases). This clonotype was sampled from a woman in her 40s in good health and CMV-seronegative. The CDR3 sequence is CASSLTGLNNEKLFF. The CDR3 DNA follows: TGCGCCAGCAGCTTGACGGGACTGAATAATGAAAAACTGTTTTTT.